This passage covers 18 T cell receptor beta chains from one sample sequenced in a study of shared clonotypes between healthy human individuals (TCRdb year 2020). Library preparation employed the immunoSEQ multiplex PCR assay. TCRdb obtained this table from immuneACCESS and retained in-frame rearrangements with V and J assigned. These tables miss some clones; where compared with another copy, unresolved V genes account for less than half of the shortfall, and the remainder is unexplained. Within this sample are under 1,900,000 clones, with just under 99% of them counted one time only. The ten largest clones take up 0.36% of the sample. Sequencing was performed on naive CD4+ T cells sorted from blood. What the cell subset or site label conveys for this sample: CD45RA+ positively selected. These receptors all stem from a man aged 25-45 years in good health.

The chain recombines TRBV6-5 with TRBJ1-5, with a tentative D call TRBD1 (6 bases). The V gene's germline CDR1 is MNHEY and CDR2 SVGAGI. Trimming pared 2 bases from V and 7 bases from J, leaving 12 bases between. This CDR3 has 14 amino acids. CDR3 loop: CASSYGRGWQPQHF. The CDR3 coding sequence is TGTGCCAGCAGTTACGGGAGGGGGTGGCAGCCCCAGCATTTT.

With respect to this clone: The same CDR3 also results from other DNA sequences found in this sample. V and J are TRBV5-4 and TRBJ2-1, with D perhaps matching TRBD2 (5 bases). Trimming removed 0 bases at V and 8 bases at J, with 9 bases between. Germline V lookup: CDR1 SGHNT, CDR2 YYREEE (reference sequence). This CDR3 is built from 13 residues. The CDR3 sequence: CASSLVSGDEQFF. The CDR3 DNA reads TGTGCCAGCAGCTTGGTTTCCGGGGATGAGCAGTTCTTC.

The genes are TRBV10-2 and TRBJ1-1; D gene uncertain. This CDR3 spans 13 amino acids. The germline gives CDR1 WSHSY, CDR2 SAAADI. The germline V and J ends were trimmed by 8 bases and 0 bases, with 10 bases remaining between them. The DNA for the CDR3 is TGCGCCAGCGTTGGCACTCTGAACACTGAAGCTTTCTTT. Amino acids: CASVGTLNTEAFF.

The gene calls are TRBV7-2 and TRBJ1-3; D is ambiguous. V gave up 5 bases and J gave up 2 bases, with 13 bases separating them. The CDR3 has 15 amino acids. CDR1 and CDR2 (germline): SGHTA, FQGNSA. CDR3 coding DNA: TGTGCCAGCAGCCGCGGGAGGACGCCTGGAAACACCATATATTTT. Its protein product is CASSRGRTPGNTIYF.

The chain joins TRBV6-5 to TRBJ2-5; D gene uncertain. Germline-derived CDR1 and CDR2 are MNHEY and SVGAGI. This CDR3 contains 14 residues. Trimming removed 6 bases at V and 7 bases at J, with 18 bases between. CDR3 sequence (DNA): TGTGCCAGCAGACCGCAGACCCAATCGGGGACCCAGTACTTC. Its protein product is CASRPQTQSGTQYF.

The chain joins TRBV10-3 to TRBJ2-7; D may be TRBD2 (5 bases). The germline V and J ends were trimmed by 6 bases and 5 bases, with 17 bases remaining between them. The germline gives CDR1 ENHRY, CDR2 SYGVKD. The CDR3 contains 14 residues. This CDR3 is CAISPKDFSNEQYF. The CDR3 DNA is TGTGCCATCAGCCCTAAGGACTTTAGTAACGAGCAGTACTTC.

The V gene is TRBV7-9, the J gene TRBJ1-2, with a tentative D call TRBD1 (6 bases). The CDR3 runs to 14 residues. Trimming pared 5 bases from V and 4 bases from J, leaving 14 bases between. Per the germline V gene, CDR1 is SEHNR and CDR2 is FQNEAQ (reference sequence). The CDR3: CASSPPQGAYGYTF. The DNA of the CDR3 is TGTGCCAGCAGCCCGCCACAGGGAGCCTATGGCTACACCTTC.

The chain links TRBV2 to TRBJ1-2; TRBD1 might be the D (5 bases). The CDR3 runs to 13 residues. V lost 2 bases and J lost 4, with 8 bases in between. Germline CDR1 is SNHLY and CDR2 is FYNNEI. The CDR3 region is CASSETDIYGYTF. Written as DNA, the CDR3 is TGTGCCAGCAGTGAAACGGACATCTATGGCTACACCTTC.

This chain links TRBV5-4 with TRBJ2-1; weak D call: TRBD1 (6 bases). CDR3 length: 15 amino acids. From germline, CDR1 is SGHNT and CDR2 YYREEE (reference sequence). The ends were cut back, 0 bases at V and 10 bases at J, with 17 bases in the middle. The CDR3 region has the DNA TGTGCCAGCAGCTTGGGGCAGGGGACGACAAAGGAGCAGTTCTTC. It yields the protein CASSLGQGTTKEQFF. Variable domain in full (rest from reference TRBV5-4 and TRBJ2-1): ETGVTQSPTHLIKTRGQQVTLRCSSQSGHNTVSWYQQALGQGPQFIFQYYREEENGRGNFPPRFSGLQFPNYSSELNVNALELDDSALYLCASSLGQGTTKEQFFGPGTRLTVL.

V and J are TRBV25-1 and TRBJ2-1; 8 bases are shared with TRBD2. The junction had 6 bases not matched to a gene; V was cut back by 1 base and J by 7 bases. The CDR3 is 15 residues long. Germline CDR1 and CDR2: MGHDK and SYGVNS. The CDR3 DNA is TGTGCCAGCAGTGAATCGGGGGGGGGCCTAAATGAGCAGTTCTTC. Translated, it gives CASSESGGGLNEQFF.

The CDR3 sequence is CASSLAPRLDYTF. DNA of the CDR3: TGCGCCAGCAGCTTGGCACCACGACTAGACTACACCTTC. The rearrangement joins TRBV5-1 to TRBJ1-2; D not resolved. CDR1 SGHRS and CDR2 YFSETQ come from the germline V gene. Trimming took 0 bases from V and 10 from J, leaving 13 bases between them. This CDR3 comprises 13 residues.

The V and J genes are TRBV5-1 and TRBJ2-1, with a tentative D call TRBD1 (6 bases). This CDR3 is 15 amino acids long. Germline CDR1 SGHRS, CDR2 YFSETQ. The ends were cut back, 6 bases at V and 9 bases at J, with 22 bases in the middle. In DNA, the CDR3 is TGCGCCAGCATAGTGTTCTCAGGGGCGTCCGGTGAGCAGTTCTTC. Its protein product is CASIVFSGASGEQFF.

The CDR3 loop is CASTSSYEQYF. CDR3 nucleotide sequence: TGTGCCAGCACCTCCAGCTACGAGCAGTACTTC. The chain combines TRBV11-2 with TRBJ2-7; no reliable D call. The CDR3 has 11 amino acids. V was trimmed by 7 bases and J by 3 bases, leaving 7 bases between them. Germline CDR1 is SGHAT and CDR2 is FQNNGV.

The rearrangement links TRBV20-1 to TRBJ2-1; D is uncertain. Germline V lookup: CDR1 DFQATT, CDR2 SNEGSKA (reference sequence). The CDR3 length is 11 residues. Trimming removed 5 bases at V and 12 bases at J, with 14 bases between. CDR3 loop: CSAGVGLRQFF. CDR3 DNA: TGCAGTGCTGGAGTGGGCCTGAGGCAGTTCTTC.

The chain has TRBV11-2 and TRBJ2-7; D remains ambiguous. V gave up 5 bases and J gave up 0 bases, with 11 bases separating them. The CDR3 spans 14 residues. CDR1 is SGHAT and CDR2 is FQNNGV in the germline V gene. CDR3 amino acids: CASSPTQPSYEQYF. CDR3 DNA: TGTGCCAGCAGCCCCACCCAACCCTCCTACGAGCAGTACTTC.

The rearrangement links TRBV7-8 to TRBJ2-3; no reliable D call. Looked up from germline, CDR1 is SGHVS and CDR2 is FQNEAQ. The CDR3 runs to 15 residues. Trimming removed 6 bases from V and 4 bases from J, with 17 bases in between. The CDR3 region is CASRVLGADADTQYF. CDR3 bases: TGTGCCAGCAGGGTACTGGGCGCCGACGCAGATACGCAGTATTTT.

V gene TRBV11-1 combines with J gene TRBJ2-6; 10 bases agree with TRBD1. Germline-derived CDR1 and CDR2 are SGHAT and FQDESV (reference sequence). The CDR3 consists of 18 residues. The V and J ends lost 5 bases and 0 bases, in that order; junction bases with no gene match: 7. CDR3 residues: CASSLGQGVLSGANVLTF. For the CDR3, the DNA is TGTGCCAGCAGCCTCGGACAGGGGGTCCTCTCTGGGGCCAACGTCCTGACTTTC.

The V gene is TRBV28, the J gene TRBJ2-1; D possibly corresponds to TRBD2 (6 bases). The CDR3 runs to 16 residues. Germline CDR1 reads MDHEN; CDR2 reads SYDVKM. V shed 8 bases and J shed 4 bases, with 21 bases lying between them. CDR3: CASRTSGGRRYNEQFF. In nucleotides, the CDR3 is TGTGCCAGCCGCACTTCTGGTGGGAGGCGGTACAATGAGCAGTTCTTC.